This entry features one TCR beta chain sequence. This specimen belongs to a study of OX40 agonist ivuxolimab in advanced cancers. About the study: The eligibility criteria allowed prior anti-PD-1, anti-PD-L1 or anti-CTLA-4 therapy, and approximately 38% had some.

Measured with immunoSEQ multiplex PCR; TCRdb has only the in-frame clones, and not every one. The data contain more than 95,000 clones, 91% of them singletons. V lost 8 bases, J lost 1 base, and 9 bases stayed unmatched. The germline gives CDR1 MDHEN, CDR2 SYDVKM. The CDR3 covers 18 residues. The chain couples TRBV28 to TRBJ2-2; 14 bases fit TRBD2. The sample was CD4+ or CD8+ T cells sorted from blood, taken in a trial of the OX40 agonist ivuxolimab. The source of this sequence is an adult with an advanced solid tumor such as melanoma, head and neck, liver or kidney cancer. CDR3: CASRGLAGDFGNTGELFF. In DNA form, the CDR3 reads TGTGCCAGCCGGGGACTAGCGGGAGATTTCGGGAACACCGGGGAGCTGTTTTTT.